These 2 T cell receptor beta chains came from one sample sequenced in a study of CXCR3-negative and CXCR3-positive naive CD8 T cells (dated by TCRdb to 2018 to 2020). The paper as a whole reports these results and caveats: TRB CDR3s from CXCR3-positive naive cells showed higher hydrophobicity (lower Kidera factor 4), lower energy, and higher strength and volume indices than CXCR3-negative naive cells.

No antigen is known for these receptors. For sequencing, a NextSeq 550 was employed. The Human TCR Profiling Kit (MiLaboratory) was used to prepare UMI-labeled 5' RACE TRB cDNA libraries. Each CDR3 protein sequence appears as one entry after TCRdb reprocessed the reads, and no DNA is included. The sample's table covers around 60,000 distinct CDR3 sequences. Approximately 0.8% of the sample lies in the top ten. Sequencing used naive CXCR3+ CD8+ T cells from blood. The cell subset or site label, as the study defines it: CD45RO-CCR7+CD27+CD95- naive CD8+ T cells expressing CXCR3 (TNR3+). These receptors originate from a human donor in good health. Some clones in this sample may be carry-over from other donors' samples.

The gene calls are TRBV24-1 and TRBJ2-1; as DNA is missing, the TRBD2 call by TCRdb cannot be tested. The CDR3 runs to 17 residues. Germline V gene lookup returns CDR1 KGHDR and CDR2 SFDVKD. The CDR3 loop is CATSDTGTLSSYNEQFF.

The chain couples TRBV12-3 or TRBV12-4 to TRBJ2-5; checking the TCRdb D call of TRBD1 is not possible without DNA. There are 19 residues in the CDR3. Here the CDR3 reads CASTTSLLTGATLQETQYF.